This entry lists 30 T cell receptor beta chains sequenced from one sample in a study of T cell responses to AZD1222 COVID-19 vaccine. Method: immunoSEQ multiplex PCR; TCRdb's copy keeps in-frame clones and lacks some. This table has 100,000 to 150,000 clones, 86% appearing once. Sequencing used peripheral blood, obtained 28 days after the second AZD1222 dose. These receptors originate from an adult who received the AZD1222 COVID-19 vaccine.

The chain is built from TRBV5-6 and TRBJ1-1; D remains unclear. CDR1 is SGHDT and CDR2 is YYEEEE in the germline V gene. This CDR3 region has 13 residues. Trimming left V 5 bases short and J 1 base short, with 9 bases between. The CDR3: CASRRTENTEAFF. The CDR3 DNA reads TGTGCCAGCAGACGGACCGAGAACACTGAAGCTTTCTTT.

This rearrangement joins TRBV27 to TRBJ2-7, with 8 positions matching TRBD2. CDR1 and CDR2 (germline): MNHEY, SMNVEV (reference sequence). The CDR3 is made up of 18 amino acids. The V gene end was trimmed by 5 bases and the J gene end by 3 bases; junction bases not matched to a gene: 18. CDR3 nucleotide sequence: TGTGCCAGCAGTACGAGTGGAGCGGGAGTCATCGGAAACTACGAGCAGTACTTC. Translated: CASSTSGAGVIGNYEQYF.

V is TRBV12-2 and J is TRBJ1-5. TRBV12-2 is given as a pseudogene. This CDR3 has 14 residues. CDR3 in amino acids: CASRPLYGNQPQHF. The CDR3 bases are TGTGCAAGTCGACCTCTATACGGCAATCAGCCCCAGCATTTT.

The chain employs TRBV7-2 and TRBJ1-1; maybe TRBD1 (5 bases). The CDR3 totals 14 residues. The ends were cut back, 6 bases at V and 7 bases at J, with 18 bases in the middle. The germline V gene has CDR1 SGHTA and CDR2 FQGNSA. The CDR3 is CASRSAAFRGEAFF. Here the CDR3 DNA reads TGTGCCAGCAGATCAGCGGCGTTTAGGGGTGAAGCTTTCTTT.

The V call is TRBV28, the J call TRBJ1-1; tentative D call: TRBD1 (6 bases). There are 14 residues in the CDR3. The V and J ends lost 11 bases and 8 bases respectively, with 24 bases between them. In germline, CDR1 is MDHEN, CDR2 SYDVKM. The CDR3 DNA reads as TGTGCCGCGTTACCACCGGGCAGGGGAAGAGAAGCTTTCTTT. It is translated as CAALPPGRGREAFF.

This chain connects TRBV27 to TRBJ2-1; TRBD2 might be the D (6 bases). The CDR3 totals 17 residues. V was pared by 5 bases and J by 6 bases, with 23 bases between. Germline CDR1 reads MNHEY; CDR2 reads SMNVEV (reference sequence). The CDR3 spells CASSVRLGFNRPNEQFF. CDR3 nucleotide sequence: TGTGCCAGCAGTGTCCGACTAGGGTTCAATCGGCCCAATGAGCAGTTCTTC.

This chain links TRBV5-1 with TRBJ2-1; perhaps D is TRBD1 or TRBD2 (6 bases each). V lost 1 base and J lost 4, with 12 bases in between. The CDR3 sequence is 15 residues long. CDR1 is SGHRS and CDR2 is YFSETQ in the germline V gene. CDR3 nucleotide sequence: TGCGCCAGCAGCTTGTCCGGGGGCAGTTACAATGAGCAGTTCTTC. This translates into CASSLSGGSYNEQFF.

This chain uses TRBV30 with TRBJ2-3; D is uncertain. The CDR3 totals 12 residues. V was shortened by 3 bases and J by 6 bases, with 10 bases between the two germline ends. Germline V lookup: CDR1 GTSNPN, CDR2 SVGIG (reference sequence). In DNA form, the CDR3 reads TGTGCCTGGAGCGGTAAAATGGATACGCAGTATTTT. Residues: CAWSGKMDTQYF.

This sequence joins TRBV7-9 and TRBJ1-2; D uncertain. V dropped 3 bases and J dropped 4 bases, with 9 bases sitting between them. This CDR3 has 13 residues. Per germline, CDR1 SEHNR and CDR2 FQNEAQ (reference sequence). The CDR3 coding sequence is TGTGCCAGCAGCTTCTCCCCAATCTATGGCTACACCTTC. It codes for CASSFSPIYGYTF.

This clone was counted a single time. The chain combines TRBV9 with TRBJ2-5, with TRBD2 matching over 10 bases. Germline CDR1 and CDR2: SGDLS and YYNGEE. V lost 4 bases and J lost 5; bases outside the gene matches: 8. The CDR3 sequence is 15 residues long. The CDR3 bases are TGTGCCAGCAGCACCAGCGGGGGGGCCTCGGAGACCCAGTACTTC. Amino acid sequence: CASSTSGGASETQYF.

The CDR3 DNA reads as TGTGCCAGCAGTGATACAAACTATGGCTACACCTTC. It translates to CASSDTNYGYTF. This chain uses TRBV6-1 with TRBJ1-2; D is unclear. Between the trimmed V and J ends, which lost 3 bases and 2 bases, there was a span of 4 bases. This CDR3 has 12 residues. CDR1 and CDR2 from the germline V gene are MNHNS and SASEGT.

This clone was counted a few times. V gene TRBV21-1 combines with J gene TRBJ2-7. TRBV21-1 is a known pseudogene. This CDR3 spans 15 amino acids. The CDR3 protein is CASSKYWEVGGGQYF. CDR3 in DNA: TGTGCCAGCAGCAAATATTGGGAGGTTGGAGGGGGGCAGTACTTC.

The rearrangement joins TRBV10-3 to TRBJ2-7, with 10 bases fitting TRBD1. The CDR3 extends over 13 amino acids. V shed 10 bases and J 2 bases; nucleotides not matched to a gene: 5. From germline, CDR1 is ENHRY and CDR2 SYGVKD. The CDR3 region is CATRQGATYEQYF. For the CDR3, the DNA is TGTGCCACCCGACAGGGGGCAACCTACGAGCAGTACTTC.

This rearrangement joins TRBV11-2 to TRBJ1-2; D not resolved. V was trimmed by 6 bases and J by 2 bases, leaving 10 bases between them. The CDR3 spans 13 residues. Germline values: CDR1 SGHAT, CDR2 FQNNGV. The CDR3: CASSTLGNYGYTF. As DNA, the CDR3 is TGTGCCAGCAGTACATTGGGGAACTATGGCTACACCTTC.

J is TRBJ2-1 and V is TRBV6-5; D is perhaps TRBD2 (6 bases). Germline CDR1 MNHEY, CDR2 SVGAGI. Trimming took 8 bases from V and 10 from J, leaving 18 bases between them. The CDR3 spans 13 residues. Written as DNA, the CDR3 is TGTGCCAGCGGCGGGGACTGGGGTCGGGAGCAGTTCTTC. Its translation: CASGGDWGREQFF.

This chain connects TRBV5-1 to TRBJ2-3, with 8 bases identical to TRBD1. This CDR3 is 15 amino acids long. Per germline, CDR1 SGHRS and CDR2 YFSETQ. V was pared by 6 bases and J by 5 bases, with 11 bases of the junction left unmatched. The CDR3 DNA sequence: TGCGCCAGCAACCAGGACAGGGCTTTAGTAGATACGCAGTATTTT. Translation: CASNQDRALVDTQYF. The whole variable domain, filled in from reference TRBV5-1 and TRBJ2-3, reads KAGVTQTPRYLIKTRGQQVTLSCSPISGHRSVSWYQQTPGQGLQFLFEYFSETQRNKGNFPGRFSGRQFSNSRSEMNVSTLELGDSALYLCASNQDRALVDTQYFGPGTRLTVL.

CDR3 residues: CASSLGLTGAGNTIYF. DNA of the CDR3: TGCGCCAGCAGCTTGGGACTGACAGGGGCTGGAAACACCATATATTTT. V and J are TRBV5-1 and TRBJ1-3; 8 positions match TRBD1. V trimming: 0 bases; J trimming: 2 bases; junction bases outside the gene matches: 4. The CDR3 extends over 16 amino acids. Per the germline V gene, CDR1 is SGHRS and CDR2 is YFSETQ.

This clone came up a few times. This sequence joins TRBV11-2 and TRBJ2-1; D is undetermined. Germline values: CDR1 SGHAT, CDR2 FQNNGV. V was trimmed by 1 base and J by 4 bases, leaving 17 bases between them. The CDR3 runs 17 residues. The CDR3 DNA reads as TGTGCCAGCAGCTTAGGGGGTTCGGCGGTGTCATACAATGAGCAGTTCTTC. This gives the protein CASSLGGSAVSYNEQFF.

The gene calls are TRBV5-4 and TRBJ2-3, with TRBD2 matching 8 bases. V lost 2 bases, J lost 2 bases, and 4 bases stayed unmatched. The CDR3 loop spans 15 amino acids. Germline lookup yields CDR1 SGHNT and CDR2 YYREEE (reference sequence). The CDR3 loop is CASSFGLADTDTQYF. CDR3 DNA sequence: TGTGCCAGCAGCTTCGGACTAGCAGACACAGATACGCAGTATTTT.

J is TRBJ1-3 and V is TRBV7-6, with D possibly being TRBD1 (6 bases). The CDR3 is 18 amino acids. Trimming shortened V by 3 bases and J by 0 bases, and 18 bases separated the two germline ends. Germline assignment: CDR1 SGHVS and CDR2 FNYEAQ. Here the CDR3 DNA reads TGTGCCAGCAGCTTGGATATTTACAGGGCCTCCTCTGGAAACACCATATATTTT. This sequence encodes CASSLDIYRASSGNTIYF.

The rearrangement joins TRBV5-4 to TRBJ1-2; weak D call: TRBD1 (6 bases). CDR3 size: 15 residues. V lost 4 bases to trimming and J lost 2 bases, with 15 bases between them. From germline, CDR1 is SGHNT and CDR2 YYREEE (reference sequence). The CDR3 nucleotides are TGTGCCAGCAGCCCCCCCAGACAGGCCAACTATGGCTACACCTTC. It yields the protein CASSPPRQANYGYTF. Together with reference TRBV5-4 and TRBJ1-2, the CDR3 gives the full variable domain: ETGVTQSPTHLIKTRGQQVTLRCSSQSGHNTVSWYQQALGQGPQFIFQYYREEENGRGNFPPRFSGLQFPNYSSELNVNALELDDSALYLCASSPPRQANYGYTFGSGTRLTVV.

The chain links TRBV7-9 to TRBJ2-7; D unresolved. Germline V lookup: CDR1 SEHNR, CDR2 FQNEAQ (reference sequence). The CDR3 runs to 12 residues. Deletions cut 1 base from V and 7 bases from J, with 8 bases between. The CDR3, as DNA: TGTGCCAGCAGCTTAGTAACCGGAGAGCAGTACTTC. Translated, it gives CASSLVTGEQYF. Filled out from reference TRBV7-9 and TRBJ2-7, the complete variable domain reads DTGVSQNPRHKITKRGQNVTFRCDPISEHNRLYWYRQTLGQGPEFLTYFQNEAQLEKSRLLSDRFSAERPKGSFSTLEIQRTEQGDSAMYLCASSLVTGEQYFGPGTRLTVT.

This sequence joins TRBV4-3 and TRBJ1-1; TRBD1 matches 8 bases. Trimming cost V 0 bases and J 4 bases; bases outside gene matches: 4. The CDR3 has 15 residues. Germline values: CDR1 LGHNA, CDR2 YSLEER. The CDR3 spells CASSQDFDRGTEAFF. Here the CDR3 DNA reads TGCGCCAGCAGCCAAGATTTCGACAGGGGCACTGAAGCTTTCTTT.

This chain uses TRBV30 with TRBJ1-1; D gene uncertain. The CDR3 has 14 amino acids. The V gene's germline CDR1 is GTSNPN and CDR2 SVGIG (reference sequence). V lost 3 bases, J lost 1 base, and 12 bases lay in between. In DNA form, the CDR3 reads TGTGCCTGGAGGGAGTCGTGGCGGAACACTGAAGCTTTCTTT. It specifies CAWRESWRNTEAFF. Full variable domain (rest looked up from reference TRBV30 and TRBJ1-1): SQTIHQWPATLVQPVGSPLSLECTVEGTSNPNLYWYRQAAGRGLQLLFYSVGIGQISSEVPQNLSASRPQDRQFILSSKKLLLSDSGFYLCAWRESWRNTEAFFGQGTRLTVV.

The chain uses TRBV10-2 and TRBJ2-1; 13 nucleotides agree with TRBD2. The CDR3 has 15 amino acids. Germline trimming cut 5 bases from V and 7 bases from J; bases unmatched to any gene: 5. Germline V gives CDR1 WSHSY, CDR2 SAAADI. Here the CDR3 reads CASSRTSGSRNEQFF. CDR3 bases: TGCGCCAGCAGTAGGACTAGCGGGAGTAGGAATGAGCAGTTCTTC.

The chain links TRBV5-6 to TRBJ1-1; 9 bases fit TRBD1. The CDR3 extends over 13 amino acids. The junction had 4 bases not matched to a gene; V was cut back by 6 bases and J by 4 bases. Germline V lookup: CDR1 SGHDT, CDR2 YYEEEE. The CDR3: CASNRDRVTEAFF. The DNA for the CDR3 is TGTGCCAGCAACCGGGACAGGGTCACTGAAGCTTTCTTT.

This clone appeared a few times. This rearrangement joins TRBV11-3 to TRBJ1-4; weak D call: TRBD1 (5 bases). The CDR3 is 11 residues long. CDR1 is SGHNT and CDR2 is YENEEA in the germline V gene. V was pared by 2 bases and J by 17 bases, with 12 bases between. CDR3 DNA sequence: TGTGCCAGCAGCTTAAACAGGACAACATTTTTT. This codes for CASSLNRTTFF.

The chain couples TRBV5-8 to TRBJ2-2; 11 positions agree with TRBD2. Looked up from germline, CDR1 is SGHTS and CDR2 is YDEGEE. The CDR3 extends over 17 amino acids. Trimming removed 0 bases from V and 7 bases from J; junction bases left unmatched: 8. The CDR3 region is CASSLVLTSGTGGELFF. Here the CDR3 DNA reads TGTGCCAGCAGCTTGGTTCTGACTAGCGGGACAGGCGGGGAGCTGTTTTTT.

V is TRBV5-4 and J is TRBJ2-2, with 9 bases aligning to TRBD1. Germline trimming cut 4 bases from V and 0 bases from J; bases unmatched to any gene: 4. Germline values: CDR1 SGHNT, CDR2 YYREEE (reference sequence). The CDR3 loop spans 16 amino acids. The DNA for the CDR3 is TGTGCCAGCAGCCTATGGGACAGGGCGAACACCGGGGAGCTGTTTTTT. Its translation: CASSLWDRANTGELFF.

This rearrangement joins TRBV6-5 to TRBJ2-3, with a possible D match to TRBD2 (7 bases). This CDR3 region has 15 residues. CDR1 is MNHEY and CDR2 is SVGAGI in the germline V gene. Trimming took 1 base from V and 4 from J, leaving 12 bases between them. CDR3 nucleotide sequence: TGTGCCAGCAGTTACTATAGGGGGAGGGCAGATACGCAGTATTTT. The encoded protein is CASSYYRGRADTQYF.